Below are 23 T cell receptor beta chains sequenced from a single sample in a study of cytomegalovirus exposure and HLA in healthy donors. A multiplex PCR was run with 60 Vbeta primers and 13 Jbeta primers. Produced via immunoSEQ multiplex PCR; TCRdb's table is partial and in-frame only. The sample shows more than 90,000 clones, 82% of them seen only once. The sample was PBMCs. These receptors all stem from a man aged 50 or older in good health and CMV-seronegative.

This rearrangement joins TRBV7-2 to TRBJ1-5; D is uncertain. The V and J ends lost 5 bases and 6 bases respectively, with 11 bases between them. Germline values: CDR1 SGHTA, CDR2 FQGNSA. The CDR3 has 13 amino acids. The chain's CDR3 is CASSPRFGQPQHF. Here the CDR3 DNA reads TGTGCCAGCAGCCCCCGTTTCGGTCAGCCCCAGCATTTT.

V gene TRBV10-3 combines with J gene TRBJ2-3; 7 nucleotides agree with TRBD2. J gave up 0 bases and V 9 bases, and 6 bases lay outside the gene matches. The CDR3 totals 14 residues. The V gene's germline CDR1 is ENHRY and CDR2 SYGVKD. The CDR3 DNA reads TGTGCCATTCACCTGGGGGGGAGCACAGATACGCAGTATTTT. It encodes CAIHLGGSTDTQYF.

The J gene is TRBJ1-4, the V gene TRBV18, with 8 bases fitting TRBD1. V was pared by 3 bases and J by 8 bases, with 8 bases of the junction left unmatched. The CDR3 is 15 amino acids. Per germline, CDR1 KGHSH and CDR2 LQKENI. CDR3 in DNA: TGTGCCAGCTCACCTGGACAGGGAATGAGGGAAAAACTGTTTTTT. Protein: CASSPGQGMREKLFF.

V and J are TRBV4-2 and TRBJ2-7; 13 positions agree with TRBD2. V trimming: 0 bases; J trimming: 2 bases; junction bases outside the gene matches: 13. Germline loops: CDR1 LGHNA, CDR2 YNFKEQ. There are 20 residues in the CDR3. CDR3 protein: CASSQDDLLAGGPTPYEQYF. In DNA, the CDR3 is TGTGCCAGCAGCCAAGACGACTTACTAGCGGGAGGGCCCACACCCTACGAGCAGTACTTC.

CDR3 in amino acids: CASSTSVTEQFF. The CDR3 DNA sequence: TGTGCCAGCTCAACTAGTGTCACTGAGCAGTTCTTC. The chain couples TRBV18 to TRBJ2-1; a weak D match, TRBD2 (5 bases). The V and J ends lost 5 bases and 9 bases respectively, with 11 bases between them. CDR1 KGHSH and CDR2 LQKENI come from the germline V gene. The CDR3 has 12 residues.

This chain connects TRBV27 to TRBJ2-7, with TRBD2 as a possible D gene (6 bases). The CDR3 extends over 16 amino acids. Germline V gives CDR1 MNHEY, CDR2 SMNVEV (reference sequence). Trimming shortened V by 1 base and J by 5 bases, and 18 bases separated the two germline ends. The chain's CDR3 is CASSLLTKEGLNEQYF. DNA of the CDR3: TGTGCCAGCAGTTTATTGACCAAGGAGGGCCTCAACGAGCAGTACTTC.

CDR3 DNA: TGTGCCAGCAGTCTTAGCGGGAGGAGCTCCTACAATGAGCAGTTCTTC. This encodes CASSLSGRSSYNEQFF. V usage is TRBV28 and J usage is TRBJ2-1, with 10 bases lining up with TRBD2. Per the germline V gene, CDR1 is MDHEN and CDR2 is SYDVKM. The CDR3 is 16 amino acids. V shed 5 bases, J shed 0 bases, and the junction held 4 bases outside the gene matches.

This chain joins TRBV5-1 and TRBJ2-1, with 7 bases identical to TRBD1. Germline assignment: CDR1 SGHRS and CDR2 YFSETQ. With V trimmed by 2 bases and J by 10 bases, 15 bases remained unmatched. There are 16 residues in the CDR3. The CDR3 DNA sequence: TGCGCCAGCAGCTTTGGGACAGATACCTCTAGGGTCGAGCAGTTCTTC. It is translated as CASSFGTDTSRVEQFF.

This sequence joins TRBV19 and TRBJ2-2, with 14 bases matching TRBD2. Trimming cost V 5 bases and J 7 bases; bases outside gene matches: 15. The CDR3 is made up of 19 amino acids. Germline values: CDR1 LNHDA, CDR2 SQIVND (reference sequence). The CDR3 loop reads CASSGNSGTSGSIGGELFF. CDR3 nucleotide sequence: TGTGCCAGTAGTGGAAACTCCGGGACTAGCGGGAGTATTGGCGGGGAGCTGTTTTTT. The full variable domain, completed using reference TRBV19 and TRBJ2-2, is DGGITQSPKYLFRKEGQNVTLSCEQNLNHDAMYWYRQDPGQGLRLIYYSQIVNDFQKGDIAEGYSVSREKKESFPLTVTSAQKNPTAFYLCASSGNSGTSGSIGGELFFGEGSRLTVL.

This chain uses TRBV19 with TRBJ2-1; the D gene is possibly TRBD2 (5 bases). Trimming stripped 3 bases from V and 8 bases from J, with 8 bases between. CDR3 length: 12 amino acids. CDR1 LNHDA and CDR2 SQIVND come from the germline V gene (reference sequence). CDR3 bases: TGTGCCAGTAGTATGGAGGCGGATGAGCAGTTCTTC. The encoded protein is CASSMEADEQFF. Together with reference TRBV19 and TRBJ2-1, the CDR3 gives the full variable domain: DGGITQSPKYLFRKEGQNVTLSCEQNLNHDAMYWYRQDPGQGLRLIYYSQIVNDFQKGDIAEGYSVSREKKESFPLTVTSAQKNPTAFYLCASSMEADEQFFGPGTRLTVL.

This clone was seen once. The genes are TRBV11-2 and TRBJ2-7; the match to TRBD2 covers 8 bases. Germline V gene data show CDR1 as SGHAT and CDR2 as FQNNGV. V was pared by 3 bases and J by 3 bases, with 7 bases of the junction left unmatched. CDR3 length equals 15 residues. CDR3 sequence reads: CASSFGSGGFYEQYF. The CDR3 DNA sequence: TGTGCCAGCAGCTTTGGGAGCGGGGGATTCTACGAGCAGTACTTC.

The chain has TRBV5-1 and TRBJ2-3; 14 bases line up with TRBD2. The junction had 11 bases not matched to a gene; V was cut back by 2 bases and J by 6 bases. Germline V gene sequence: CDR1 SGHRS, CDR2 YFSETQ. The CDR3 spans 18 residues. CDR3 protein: CASSFLPTSGRAEDTQYF. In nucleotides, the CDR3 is TGCGCCAGCAGCTTTCTACCGACTAGCGGGAGGGCCGAGGATACGCAGTATTTT.

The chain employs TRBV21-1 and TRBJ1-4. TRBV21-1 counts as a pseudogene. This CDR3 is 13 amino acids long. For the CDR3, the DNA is TGTGCCAGCAGCAAGAGGATGAATGAAAAACTGTTTTTT. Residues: CASSKRMNEKLFF.

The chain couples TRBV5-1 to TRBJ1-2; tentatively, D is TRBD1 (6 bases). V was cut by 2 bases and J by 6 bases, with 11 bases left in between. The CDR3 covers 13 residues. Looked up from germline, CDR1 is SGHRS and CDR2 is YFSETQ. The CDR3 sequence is CASSLQGGDGYTF. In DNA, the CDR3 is TGCGCCAGCAGCTTACAGGGCGGTGATGGCTACACCTTC.

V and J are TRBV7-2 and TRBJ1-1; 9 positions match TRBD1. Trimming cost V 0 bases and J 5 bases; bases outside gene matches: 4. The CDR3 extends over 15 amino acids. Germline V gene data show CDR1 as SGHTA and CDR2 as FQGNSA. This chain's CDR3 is CASSLATGGVTEAFF. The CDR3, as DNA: TGTGCCAGCAGCTTAGCGACAGGGGGGGTTACTGAAGCTTTCTTT. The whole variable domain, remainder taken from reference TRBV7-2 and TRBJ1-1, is GAGVSQSPSNKVTEKGKDVELRCDPISGHTALYWYRQSLGQGLEFLIYFQGNSAPDKSGLPSDRFSAERTGGSVSTLTIQRTQQEDSAVYLCASSLATGGVTEAFFGQGTRLTVV.

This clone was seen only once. CDR3: CASSLSRGTGELFF. For the CDR3, the DNA is TGTGCCAGCAGCTTATCACGGGGGACCGGGGAGCTGTTTTTT. The V and J genes are TRBV7-3 and TRBJ2-2, with D possibly being TRBD2 (6 bases). Trimming stripped 2 bases from V and 5 bases from J, with 9 bases between. The CDR3 length is 14 residues. Germline V gene sequence: CDR1 SGHTA, CDR2 FQGTGA. The full variable domain, with the rest looked up from reference TRBV7-3 and TRBJ2-2, is GAGVSQTPSNKVTEKGKYVELRCDPISGHTALYWYRQSLGQGPEFLIYFQGTGAADDSGLPNDRFFAVRPEGSVSTLKIQRTERGDSAVYLCASSLSRGTGELFFGEGSRLTVL.

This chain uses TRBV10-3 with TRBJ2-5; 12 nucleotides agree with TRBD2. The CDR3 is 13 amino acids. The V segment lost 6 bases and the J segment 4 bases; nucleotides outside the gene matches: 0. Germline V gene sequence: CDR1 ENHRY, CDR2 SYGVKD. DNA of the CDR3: TGTGCCATCAGACTAGCGGGAGGAGAGACCCAGTACTTC. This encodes CAIRLAGGETQYF.

In nucleotides, the CDR3 is TGTGCCAGCAGTGCAGCGCCATCCTACAATGAGCAGTTCTTC. Its translation: CASSAAPSYNEQFF. The chain uses TRBV25-1 and TRBJ2-1; no definite D call. Per germline, CDR1 MGHDK and CDR2 SYGVNS. CDR3 size: 14 residues. Trimming removed 4 bases from V and 1 base from J, with 8 bases in between.

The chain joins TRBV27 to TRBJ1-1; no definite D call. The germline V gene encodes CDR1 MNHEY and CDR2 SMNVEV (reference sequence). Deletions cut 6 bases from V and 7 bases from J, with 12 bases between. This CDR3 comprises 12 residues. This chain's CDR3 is CASRRGLGEAFF. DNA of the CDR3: TGTGCCAGCAGACGCGGGCTAGGTGAAGCTTTCTTT.

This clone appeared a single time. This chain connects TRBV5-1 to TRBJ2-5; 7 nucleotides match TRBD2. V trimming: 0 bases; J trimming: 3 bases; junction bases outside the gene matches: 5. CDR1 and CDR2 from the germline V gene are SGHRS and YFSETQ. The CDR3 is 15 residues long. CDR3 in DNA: TGCGCCAGCAGCTTGGACGGGAGGTTCGAAGAGACCCAGTACTTC. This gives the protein CASSLDGRFEETQYF.

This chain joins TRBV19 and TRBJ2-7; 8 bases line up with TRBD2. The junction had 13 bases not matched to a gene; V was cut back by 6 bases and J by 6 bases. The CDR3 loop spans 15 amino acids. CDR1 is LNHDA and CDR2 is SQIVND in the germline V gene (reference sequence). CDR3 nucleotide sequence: TGTGCCAGTAGCCCTTCCGGGAGGGGGACTGTCGAGCAGTACTTC. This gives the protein CASSPSGRGTVEQYF. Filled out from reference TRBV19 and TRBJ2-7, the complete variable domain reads DGGITQSPKYLFRKEGQNVTLSCEQNLNHDAMYWYRQDPGQGLRLIYYSQIVNDFQKGDIAEGYSVSREKKESFPLTVTSAQKNPTAFYLCASSPSGRGTVEQYFGPGTRLTVT.

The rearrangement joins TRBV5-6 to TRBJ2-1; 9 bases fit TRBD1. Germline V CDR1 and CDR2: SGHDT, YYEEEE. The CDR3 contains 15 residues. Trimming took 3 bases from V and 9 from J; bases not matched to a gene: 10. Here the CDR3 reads CASSSGYRGLSEQFF. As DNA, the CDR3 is TGTGCCAGCAGCTCCGGGTACAGGGGGCTAAGTGAGCAGTTCTTC.

CDR3 coding DNA: TGTGCCACCAGCAGACCTCCAGCGGGAGAGAAGGAGACCCAGTACTTC. It codes for CATSRPPAGEKETQYF. The chain uses TRBV15 and TRBJ2-5, with 8 bases identical to TRBD2. The V gene's germline CDR1 is LNHNV and CDR2 YYDKDF (reference sequence). This CDR3 region has 16 residues. V gave up 2 bases and J gave up 5 bases; unmatched junction bases: 10. Combining the CDR3 with reference TRBV15 and TRBJ2-5 gives the whole variable domain DAMVIQNPRYQVTQFGKPVTLSCSQTLNHNVMYWYQQKSSQAPKLLFHYYDKDFNNEADTPDNFQSRRPNTSFCFLDIRSPGLGDTAMYLCATSRPPAGEKETQYFGPGTRLLVL.